This T cell receptor beta chain was recorded in a study of blood T cells in healthy people across ages. Investigators took 8.5 to 10 milliliters of peripheral blood from every donor. General study points: The study lacked donor CMV status, which possibly confounded expanded clonotype changes.

With regard to this clonotype: Its antigen is still unknown. One junction end does not reproduce the germline sequence, and a read error may be involved.

This CDR3 has 14 amino acids. Germline V lookup: CDR1 MNHEY, CDR2 SVGAGI. A second PCR of roughly 7 to 11 cycles used a sample-barcoded 5' primer and a J-beta primer mix. MiXCR was run by TCRdb on the 5' RACE reads, yielding one entry per CDR3 protein. The repertoire holds 650,000 or so distinct CDR3 sequences, with under 65% as singletons. The sample taken for sequencing was blood. This TCR came from an elderly woman in good health. The chain couples TRBV6-5 to TRBJ2-3; D is unresolved. In DNA form, the CDR3 reads TGTGCCAGCAGTTACGGAACTATCACAGATACGCAGTTTTTT. Its protein is CASSYGTITDTQFF.